The rows below give T cell receptor beta chains drawn from one sample of a study of blood T cell repertoires in COVID-19. Assay used: immunoSEQ multiplex PCR; TCRdb lists only in-frame clones, some missing. The sample lists under 200,000 clones; approximately 82% were seen once. Sequenced material: PBMCs or T cells enriched from blood (not recorded which). These receptors all stem from a woman aged 55-75 years with acute COVID-19. Each CDR3 is given with its conserved first and last residue.

v_gene: TRBV7-8; j_gene: TRBJ2-3; CDR3aa: CASSLFTITDTQYF
v_gene: TRBV11-3; j_gene: TRBJ2-3; CDR3aa: CASSDSRGRDTQYF
v_gene: TRBV6-2/TRBV6-3; j_gene: TRBJ2-1; CDR3aa: CASSYSGHLSRNDNEQFF
v_gene: TRBV6-5; j_gene: TRBJ1-2; CDR3aa: CASRTETGANYGYTF
v_gene: TRBV3-1/TRBV3-2; j_gene: TRBJ2-5; CDR3aa: CASSQEGQGGETQYF
v_gene: TRBV7-2; j_gene: TRBJ2-5; CDR3aa: CASSLLRGANF
v_gene: TRBV29-1; j_gene: TRBJ2-7; CDR3aa: CSVVGIAGAISYEQYF
v_gene: TRBV5-1; j_gene: TRBJ1-3; CDR3aa: CASSLDQAPGNTIYF
v_gene: TRBV9; j_gene: TRBJ2-2; CDR3aa: CASSVAGGSNTGELFF
v_gene: TRBV6-2/TRBV6-3; j_gene: TRBJ1-5; CDR3aa: CASSGTGGFQPQHF
v_gene: TRBV7-9; j_gene: TRBJ1-5; CDR3aa: CASSLQGNQPQHF
v_gene: TRBV7-9; j_gene: TRBJ2-5; CDR3aa: CASSRFGETQYF
v_gene: TRBV19; j_gene: TRBJ1-4; CDR3aa: CASSIFQGASNEKLFF
v_gene: TRBV3-1/TRBV3-2; j_gene: TRBJ1-2; CDR3aa: CASSQGPGTDYGYTF
v_gene: TRBV27; j_gene: TRBJ2-1; CDR3aa: CASSSRQSSSYNEQFF
v_gene: TRBV11-2; j_gene: TRBJ2-3; CDR3aa: CASSLAPPGGGSDTQYF
v_gene: TRBV20-1; j_gene: TRBJ1-2; CDR3aa: CSEYSGYTF
v_gene: TRBV29-1; j_gene: TRBJ2-7; CDR3aa: CSVALGLAGQNEQYF
v_gene: TRBV11-2; j_gene: TRBJ1-1; CDR3aa: CASSAIQGSNTEAFF